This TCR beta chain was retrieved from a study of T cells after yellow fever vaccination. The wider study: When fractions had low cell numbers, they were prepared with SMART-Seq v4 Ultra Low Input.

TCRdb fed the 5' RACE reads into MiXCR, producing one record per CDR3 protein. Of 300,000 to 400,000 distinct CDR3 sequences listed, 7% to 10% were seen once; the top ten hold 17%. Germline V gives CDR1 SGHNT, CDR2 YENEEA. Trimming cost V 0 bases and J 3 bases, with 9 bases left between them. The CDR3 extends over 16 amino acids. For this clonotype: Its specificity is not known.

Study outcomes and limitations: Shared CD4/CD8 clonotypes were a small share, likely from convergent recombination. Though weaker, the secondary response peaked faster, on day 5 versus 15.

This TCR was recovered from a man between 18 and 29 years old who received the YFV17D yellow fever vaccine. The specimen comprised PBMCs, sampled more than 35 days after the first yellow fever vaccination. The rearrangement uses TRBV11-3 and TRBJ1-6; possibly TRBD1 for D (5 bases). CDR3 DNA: TGTGCCAGCAGCTTAGACAGGGCCATCTATAATTCACCCCTCCACTTT. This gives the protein CASSLDRAIYNSPLHF.